This TCR beta chain was recorded in a study of PD-L1 blockade in urothelial cancer. Study as a whole: A median of roughly 150,000 T cells was found in the blood samples.

The time point was: peripheral blood 6 weeks after treatment start. The CDR3 contains 15 residues. Germline lookup yields CDR1 SGHTA and CDR2 FQGNSA. V was pared by 1 base and J by 0 bases, with 9 bases between. Some clones are missing from TCRdb's copy, which holds only in-frame ones; the method was immunoSEQ multiplex PCR. The profile shows tens of thousands of clones, about nine tenths of them singletons. The chain couples TRBV7-2 to TRBJ1-1; no firm D call. The input for sequencing was PBMCs, taken around atezolizumab (anti-PD-L1) treatment. The receptor was isolated from a man aged 55 to 70 with urothelial cancer. The DNA of the CDR3 is TGTGCCAGCAGCTTAGGAGGGATCGTGAACACTGAAGCTTTCTTT. It translates to CASSLGGIVNTEAFF.